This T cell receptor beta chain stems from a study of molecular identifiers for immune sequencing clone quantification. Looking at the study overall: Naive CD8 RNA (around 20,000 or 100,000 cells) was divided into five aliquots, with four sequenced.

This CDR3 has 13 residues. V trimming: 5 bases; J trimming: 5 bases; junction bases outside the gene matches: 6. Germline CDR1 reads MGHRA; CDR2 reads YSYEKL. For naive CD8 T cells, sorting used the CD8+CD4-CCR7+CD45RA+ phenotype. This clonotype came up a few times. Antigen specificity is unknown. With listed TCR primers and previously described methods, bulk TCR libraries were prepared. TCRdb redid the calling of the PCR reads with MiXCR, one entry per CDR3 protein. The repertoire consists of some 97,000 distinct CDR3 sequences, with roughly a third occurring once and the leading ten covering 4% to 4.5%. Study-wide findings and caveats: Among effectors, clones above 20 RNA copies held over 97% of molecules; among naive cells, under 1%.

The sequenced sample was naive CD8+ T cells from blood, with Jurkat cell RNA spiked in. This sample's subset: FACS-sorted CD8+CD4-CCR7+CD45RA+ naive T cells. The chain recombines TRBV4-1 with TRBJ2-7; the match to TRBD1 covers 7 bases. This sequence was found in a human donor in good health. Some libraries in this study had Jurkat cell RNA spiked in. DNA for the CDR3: TGCGCCAGCAGCTGGGTTACAGGGGACGAGCAGTACTTC. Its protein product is CASSWVTGDEQYF.